The 25 T cell receptor beta chains given below trace back to one sample, sequenced in a study of shared clonotypes between healthy human individuals. The assay was immunoSEQ multiplex PCR, and TCRdb's table has in-frame clones only and misses some. The sample lists 850,000 to 1,200,000 clones, roughly 70% occurring once. Sample: memory CD4+ T cells sorted from blood. Described subset: CD45RA-negative fraction. All receptors derive from a man between 18 and 29 years old in good health.

CDR3 sequence (DNA): TGTGCCATCAGTGAGTCAGGCCTAGCGAATGAGCAGTTCTTC. It yields the protein CAISESGLANEQFF. This chain joins TRBV10-3 and TRBJ2-1; D might be TRBD2 (6 bases). The CDR3 runs to 14 residues. Germline CDR1 ENHRY, CDR2 SYGVKD. Trimming took off 0 bases at V and 7 bases at J, with 10 bases between the two ends.

The chain employs TRBV9 and TRBJ1-4, with D unresolved. V was pared by 2 bases and J by 1 base, with 9 bases between. Germline values: CDR1 SGDLS, CDR2 YYNGEE. The CDR3 runs 15 residues. Here the CDR3 DNA reads TGTGCCAGCAGCGTCATGGTAGGAACTAATGAAAAACTGTTTTTT. Residues: CASSVMVGTNEKLFF.

V gene TRBV7-6 combines with J gene TRBJ2-5; 9 nucleotides agree with TRBD2. Germline V CDR1 and CDR2: SGHVS, FNYEAQ. V lost 5 bases to trimming and J lost 5 bases; unmatched junction nucleotides: 9. This CDR3 contains 15 residues. The CDR3, as DNA: TGTGCCAGCAGCCGCGCGGGAGGGCCAGTGGAGACCCAGTACTTC. Its translation: CASSRAGGPVETQYF.

This clone was recorded only once. This clone may be a read error of a much larger clone one base away. The chain couples TRBV5-3 to TRBJ1-1, with D hard to call. TRBV5-3 is an ORF, with its function uncertain. The CDR3 has 14 residues. For the CDR3, the DNA is TGTGCCAGCAGCTTGAGAGGGTGGAACACTGAAGCTTTCTTT. Protein product: CASSLRGWNTEAFF.

This clone was detected ten times or more. The chain carries TRBV9 and TRBJ2-1, with D perhaps matching TRBD2 (7 bases). The CDR3 extends over 15 amino acids. Trimming shortened V by 3 bases and J by 2 bases, and 12 bases separated the two germline ends. Germline loops: CDR1 SGDLS, CDR2 YYNGEE. CDR3 protein: CASSGEGGPYNEQFF. DNA of the CDR3: TGTGCCAGCAGCGGAGAGGGGGGGCCCTACAATGAGCAGTTCTTC.

In the case of this clone: Other DNA sequences of this sample code for an identical CDR3. The chain links TRBV7-2 to TRBJ2-2, with D possibly TRBD1 on 7 matching bases. CDR1 is SGHTA, CDR2 FQGNSA, per germline. The V gene lost 5 bases and the J gene lost 3 bases, with 10 bases spanning the gap. This CDR3 has 14 amino acids. The CDR3 sequence: CASSPRGDTGELFF. CDR3 DNA sequence: TGTGCCAGCAGCCCCAGGGGGGACACCGGGGAGCTGTTTTTT.

The V call is TRBV10-3, the J call TRBJ2-3; D uncertain. The V gene's germline CDR1 is ENHRY and CDR2 SYGVKD. This CDR3 has 12 residues. The ends were cut back, 6 bases at V and 3 bases at J, with 7 bases in the middle. This chain's CDR3 is CAIRATTDTQYF. CDR3 nucleotides: TGTGCCATCAGGGCGACTACAGATACGCAGTATTTT.

There are many counts of this clone. This rearrangement joins TRBV7-2 to TRBJ2-7; D gene uncertain. Germline CDR1 is SGHTA and CDR2 is FQGNSA. V lost 5 bases to trimming and J lost 2 bases, with 10 bases between them. This CDR3 is built from 13 residues. The CDR3 DNA reads as TGTGCCAGCAGCAACATGGGCCCCTACGAGCAGTACTTC. Translating gives CASSNMGPYEQYF.

Remarks on this clone: At one end the junction does not follow the germline gene, possibly because of a read error. The V gene is TRBV2, the J gene TRBJ2-3; TRBD1 is a possible D gene (5 bases). Germline-derived CDR1 and CDR2 are SNHLY and FYNNEI. The CDR3 consists of 14 residues. The CDR3 region has the DNA TGTGCCAGCAGGGAAGGGGTTGGGACAGATACGCAGTATTTT. Amino acids: CASREGVGTDTQYF.

Note on this clone: Other nucleotide sequences in the sample specify the same CDR3. The CDR3 nucleotides read TGCGCCAGCGGACGGGGGGGCACAGATACGCAGTATTTT. It translates to CASGRGGTDTQYF. The chain carries TRBV5-1 and TRBJ2-3; 7 nucleotides line up with TRBD2. The germline V gene has CDR1 SGHRS and CDR2 YFSETQ. The CDR3 sequence is 13 residues long. V lost 7 bases and J lost 1; bases outside the gene matches: 3.

The chain carries TRBV5-1 and TRBJ2-3; 10 bases line up with TRBD2. This CDR3 spans 17 amino acids. Trimming removed 0 bases from V and 2 bases from J; junction bases left unmatched: 6. CDR1 and CDR2 (germline): SGHRS, YFSETQ. CDR3 sequence: CASSLGTSGVTTDTQYF. The CDR3 DNA reads as TGCGCCAGCAGCTTGGGTACTAGCGGGGTCACCACAGATACGCAGTATTTT.

The genes are TRBV7-3 and TRBJ2-2, with D perhaps matching TRBD1 (5 bases). V shed 4 bases and J shed 7 bases, with 13 bases lying between them. The CDR3 totals 14 residues. Germline assignment: CDR1 SGHTA and CDR2 FQGTGA. The CDR3 bases are TGTGCCAGCAGCTCCATGGCCAGGGTCGGGGAGCTGTTTTTT. Protein sequence: CASSSMARVGELFF.

The chain combines TRBV5-5 with TRBJ1-1; unclear D gene. V lost 4 bases to trimming and J lost 1 base, with 17 bases between them. The CDR3 sequence is 16 residues long. Germline V gene lookup returns CDR1 SGHKS and CDR2 YYEKEE (reference sequence). CDR3 sequence reads: CASSLTTPTPNTEAFF. Here the CDR3 DNA reads TGTGCCAGCAGCCTAACGACACCGACCCCGAACACTGAAGCTTTCTTT. Full variable domain (outside the CDR3, taken from reference TRBV5-5 and TRBJ1-1): DAGVTQSPTHLIKTRGQQVTLRCSPISGHKSVSWYQQVLGQGPQFIFQYYEKEERGRGNFPDRFSARQFPNYSSELNVNALLLGDSALYLCASSLTTPTPNTEAFFGQGTRLTVV.

The genes are TRBV13 and TRBJ1-6; TRBD1 is a possible D gene (5 bases). Germline V gene data show CDR1 as PRHDT and CDR2 as FYEKMQ (reference sequence). The CDR3 runs to 16 residues. V was clipped by 6 bases and J by 3 bases, with 15 bases between them. In DNA, the CDR3 is TGTGCCAGCAGACAGGACGGTGGGGGCTATAATTCACCCCTCCACTTT. Translation: CASRQDGGGYNSPLHF.

The gene calls are TRBV6-1 and TRBJ2-4; D might be TRBD1 (5 bases). The V end was cut by 4 bases, the J end by 0 bases, with 7 bases between. The CDR3 loop spans 14 amino acids. CDR1 and CDR2 from the germline V gene are MNHNS and SASEGT. CDR3 sequence (DNA): TGTGCCAGCAGTGGGGGCTCAGCCAAAAACATTCAGTACTTC. Protein product: CASSGGSAKNIQYF.

The chain has TRBV27 and TRBJ2-3, with unresolved D. The V end was cut by 6 bases, the J end by 3 bases, with 16 bases between. The CDR3 consists of 15 residues. Germline V gene sequence: CDR1 MNHEY, CDR2 SMNVEV (reference sequence). CDR3 in DNA: TGTGCCAGCAGCGCGCCGGGCGCTAGGACAGATACGCAGTATTTT. It is translated as CASSAPGARTDTQYF.

DNA for the CDR3: TGTGCCAGCAGCTTGGCTGGCGGGAAAGGTTACGAGCAGTACTTC. It yields the protein CASSLAGGKGYEQYF. This chain links TRBV5-4 with TRBJ2-7; a possible D gene is TRBD2 (6 bases). Between the trimmed V and J ends, which lost 0 bases and 4 bases, there was a span of 14 bases. This CDR3 has 15 residues. Germline V gene sequence: CDR1 SGHNT, CDR2 YYREEE (reference sequence). Full variable domain (missing parts from reference TRBV5-4 and TRBJ2-7): ETGVTQSPTHLIKTRGQQVTLRCSSQSGHNTVSWYQQALGQGPQFIFQYYREEENGRGNFPPRFSGLQFPNYSSELNVNALELDDSALYLCASSLAGGKGYEQYFGPGTRLTVT.

The chain employs TRBV7-9 and TRBJ1-5; D gene uncertain. Germline V gene data show CDR1 as SEHNR and CDR2 as FQNEAQ (reference sequence). V lost 1 base and J 1 base, leaving 5 bases between the germline ends. The CDR3 consists of 14 residues. The CDR3 coding sequence is TGTGCCAGCAGCTTAGTCACCAGCAATCAGCCCCAGCATTTT. Protein: CASSLVTSNQPQHF. Drawing the rest from reference TRBV7-9 and TRBJ1-5, the complete variable domain is DTGVSQNPRHKITKRGQNVTFRCDPISEHNRLYWYRQTLGQGPEFLTYFQNEAQLEKSRLLSDRFSAERPKGSFSTLEIQRTEQGDSAMYLCASSLVTSNQPQHFGDGTRLSIL.

Notes on this clone: This could be a read error, since a much larger clone is one nucleotide away. Other DNA variants within this sample encode the same CDR3. This rearrangement joins TRBV2 to TRBJ2-3, with TRBD2 matching 13 bases. Germline V gene data show CDR1 as SNHLY and CDR2 as FYNNEI. The CDR3 contains 16 residues. After removal of 7 bases from V and 4 bases from J, the junction contained 8 bases not matched to a gene. This CDR3 reads CASKRTSGSSADTQYF. The CDR3 DNA is TGTGCCAGCAAGAGGACTAGCGGGAGTTCAGCAGATACGCAGTATTTT.

This clone was found a few times. The V gene is TRBV4-1, the J gene TRBJ2-2; TRBD2 aligns across 13 bases. V dropped 4 bases and J dropped 7; count of bases not matched to a gene: 3. From germline, CDR1 is MGHRA and CDR2 YSYEKL. The CDR3 spans 15 residues. CDR3 region: CASSRGTSGVGELFF. The CDR3 DNA reads TGCGCCAGCAGCCGAGGGACTAGCGGGGTCGGGGAGCTGTTTTTT.

With respect to this clone: The identical CDR3 is also encoded by other nucleotide sequences in the sample. V and J are TRBV18 and TRBJ1-5, with unresolved D. Between the trimmed V and J ends, which lost 4 bases and 4 bases, there was a span of 8 bases. This CDR3 region has 13 residues. The germline gives CDR1 KGHSH, CDR2 LQKENI. In DNA, the CDR3 is TGTGCCAGCTCACGGGATAGAAATCAGCCCCAGCATTTT. This encodes CASSRDRNQPQHF.

The sample holds many counts of this clone. V gene TRBV6-1 combines with J gene TRBJ1-1, with 7 bases lining up with TRBD1. This CDR3 contains 15 residues. CDR1 and CDR2 (germline): MNHNS, SASEGT. The trim removed 4 bases at V and 6 bases at J, leaving 11 bases unmatched. DNA of the CDR3: TGTGCCAGCAGTGCATATAACCCTGACAGGGCTGAAGCTTTCTTT. Protein product: CASSAYNPDRAEAFF.

In this sample, this clone turned up a few times. The gene calls are TRBV19 and TRBJ2-2; no definite D call. The V and J ends lost 5 bases and 6 bases respectively, with 13 bases between them. The CDR3 is 14 amino acids. The V gene's germline CDR1 is LNHDA and CDR2 SQIVND (reference sequence). The CDR3: CASSVRAAPGELFF. In DNA, the CDR3 is TGTGCCAGTAGTGTCCGGGCCGCGCCCGGGGAGCTGTTTTTT.

This sequence joins TRBV11-2 and TRBJ2-7; the D gene is possibly TRBD2 (6 bases). Trimming removed 6 bases from V and 0 bases from J, with 15 bases in between. Germline lookup yields CDR1 SGHAT and CDR2 FQNNGV. This CDR3 contains 15 residues. The CDR3 reads CASRDRDSSSYEQYF. The CDR3 DNA reads as TGTGCCAGCAGGGATCGGGACTCCTCCTCCTACGAGCAGTACTTC. The variable domain in full, completed from reference TRBV11-2 and TRBJ2-7, reads EAGVAQSPRYKIIEKRQSVAFWCNPISGHATLYWYQQILGQGPKLLIQFQNNGVVDDSQLPKDRFSAERLKGVDSTLKIQPAKLEDSAVYLCASRDRDSSSYEQYFGPGTRLTVT.

The rearrangement joins TRBV9 to TRBJ1-1; D gene uncertain. This CDR3 spans 14 amino acids. The ends were cut back, 4 bases at V and 6 bases at J, with 16 bases in the middle. Germline assignment: CDR1 SGDLS and CDR2 YYNGEE. CDR3 nucleotides: TGTGCCAGCAGCACCCAACAAGGAGCGTCTGAAGCTTTCTTT. Translated: CASSTQQGASEAFF.